The 30 T cell receptor beta chains given below trace back to one sample, sequenced in a study of cytomegalovirus exposure and HLA in healthy donors. PCR involved 60 Vbeta and 13 Jbeta primers. Clones were read by immunoSEQ multiplex PCR, and TCRdb kept only the in-frame ones, dropping some. Altogether about 80,000 clones are present, over 65% being singletons, with the ten largest covering 3.3%. The sequencing input was PBMCs. These receptors were taken from a man between 50 and 59 years old in good health and CMV-seronegative.

The chain employs TRBV30 and TRBJ1-1; weak D call: TRBD1 (6 bases). The CDR3 sequence is 13 residues long. V was pared by 5 bases and J by 0 bases, with 10 bases between. CDR1 GTSNPN and CDR2 SVGIG come from the germline V gene (reference sequence). The CDR3 spells CAWGQLMNTEAFF. CDR3 bases: TGTGCCTGGGGACAGTTAATGAACACTGAAGCTTTCTTT.

V gene TRBV19 combines with J gene TRBJ1-5; D is unclear. This CDR3 region has 13 residues. The ends were cut back, 6 bases at V and 6 bases at J, with 12 bases in the middle. The germline V gene encodes CDR1 LNHDA and CDR2 SQIVND (reference sequence). The CDR3 reads CASSLAIAQPQHF. DNA for the CDR3: TGTGCCAGTAGCCTCGCCATAGCTCAGCCCCAGCATTTT.

This rearrangement joins TRBV30 to TRBJ1-5; 8 positions match TRBD1. The CDR3 contains 16 residues. V lost 5 bases, J lost 2 bases, and 11 bases stayed unmatched. Germline V gene lookup returns CDR1 GTSNPN and CDR2 SVGIG (reference sequence). The chain's CDR3 is CAWARSRDRRNQPQHF. Here the CDR3 DNA reads TGTGCCTGGGCCAGGTCCCGGGACAGGCGCAATCAGCCCCAGCATTTT. The full variable domain, in which reference TRBV30 and TRBJ1-5 provide the parts outside the CDR3, is SQTIHQWPATLVQPVGSPLSLECTVEGTSNPNLYWYRQAAGRGLQLLFYSVGIGQISSEVPQNLSASRPQDRQFILSSKKLLLSDSGFYLCAWARSRDRRNQPQHFGDGTRLSIL.

The chain links TRBV7-6 to TRBJ2-1, with D unclear. The germline V gene encodes CDR1 SGHVS and CDR2 FNYEAQ. Trimming took 1 base from V and 6 from J, leaving 7 bases between them. The CDR3 length is 13 residues. This CDR3 reads CASSLDSSNEQFF. CDR3 coding DNA: TGTGCCAGCAGCTTAGATTCGTCCAATGAGCAGTTCTTC.

This sequence joins TRBV6-1 and TRBJ2-7, with unresolved D. V lost 6 bases, J lost 5 bases, and 5 bases lay in between. The germline CDR1 and CDR2 sequences are MNHNS and SASEGT. The CDR3 has 10 residues. The CDR3 nucleotides read TGTGCCAGCAGCTTCCACGAGCAGTACTTC. Translating it yields CASSFHEQYF.

This chain joins TRBV11-2 and TRBJ1-5; 8 nucleotides align to TRBD1. J gave up 5 bases and V 4 bases, and 10 bases lay outside the gene matches. CDR1 SGHAT and CDR2 FQNNGV come from the germline V gene. The length of the CDR3 is 16 residues. CDR3: CASSSGIGTGDQPQHF. As DNA, the CDR3 is TGTGCCAGCAGCTCAGGGATCGGGACAGGTGATCAGCCCCAGCATTTT.

The V call is TRBV2, the J call TRBJ1-4; 9 positions agree with TRBD1. This CDR3 comprises 14 residues. CDR1 and CDR2 from the germline V gene are SNHLY and FYNNEI. Trimming took 8 bases from V and 5 from J; bases not matched to a gene: 6. The CDR3 nucleotides are TGTGCCAGCGGTCACAGGGGGCCCAATGAAAAACTGTTTTTT. Translated: CASGHRGPNEKLFF.

CDR3 coding DNA: TGTGCCAGCAGCTTAGGCAACCCGGGCACTGAAGCTTTCTTT. This sequence encodes CASSLGNPGTEAFF. V usage is TRBV7-9 and J usage is TRBJ1-1, with no clear D. Germline V gene lookup returns CDR1 SEHNR and CDR2 FQNEAQ (reference sequence). Trimming took off 1 base at V and 4 bases at J, with 10 bases between the two ends. This CDR3 has 14 amino acids.

This rearrangement joins TRBV27 to TRBJ2-1, with D possibly matching TRBD1 (6 bases). From germline, CDR1 is MNHEY and CDR2 SMNVEV (reference sequence). The CDR3 spans 13 residues. With 4 bases removed from V and 12 bases from J, the gap between germline ends came to 16 bases. CDR3 DNA sequence: TGTGCCAGCAGTTCAAAACGCACAGGGTGGCAGTTCTTC. It specifies CASSSKRTGWQFF.

This chain connects TRBV7-2 to TRBJ2-5; D possibly corresponds to TRBD2 (7 bases). The assigned J gene may be wrong: the sequence end matches TRBJ2-7 better. This CDR3 is built from 15 residues. Per the germline V gene, CDR1 is SGHTA and CDR2 is FQGNSA. CDR3 loop: CASSLVGEGDYEQYF. CDR3 bases: TGTGCCAGCAGCTTAGTAGGGGAGGGGGACTACGAGCAGTACTTC.

This clone was seen more than once but under ten times. This chain links TRBV27 with TRBJ2-2, with D possibly being TRBD2 (5 bases). Germline values: CDR1 MNHEY, CDR2 SMNVEV (reference sequence). V dropped 0 bases and J dropped 0 bases, with 11 bases sitting between them. This CDR3 comprises 17 residues. This CDR3 is CASSLSASTANTGELFF. Here the CDR3 DNA reads TGTGCCAGCAGTTTATCAGCTAGCACAGCGAACACCGGGGAGCTGTTTTTT.

This clone was detected only a few times. CDR3 region: CASSLETSGLYEQYF. DNA for the CDR3: TGTGCCAGCAGCTTAGAGACTAGCGGACTTTACGAGCAGTACTTC. V is TRBV7-8 and J is TRBJ2-7; 9 nucleotides match TRBD2. V gave up 1 base and J gave up 4 bases; unmatched junction bases: 5. From germline, CDR1 is SGHVS and CDR2 FQNEAQ. CDR3 length: 15 residues. Looking up the rest from reference TRBV7-8 and TRBJ2-7 gives the full variable domain: GAGVSQSPRYKVAKRGQDVALRCDPISGHVSLFWYQQALGQGPEFLTYFQNEAQLDKSGLPSDRFFAERPEGSVSTLKIQRTQQEDSAVYLCASSLETSGLYEQYFGPGTRLTVT.

The rearrangement links TRBV4-3 to TRBJ1-1; D is unclear. V lost 0 bases, J lost 1 base, and 12 bases lay in between. The germline gives CDR1 LGHNA, CDR2 YSLEER. This CDR3 region has 16 residues. As DNA, the CDR3 is TGCGCCAGCAGCCAAGATGGCACAACGGGGAACACTGAAGCTTTCTTT. Encoded protein: CASSQDGTTGNTEAFF.

The chain has TRBV5-1 and TRBJ1-4, with no clear D. The CDR3 has 14 amino acids. Trimming removed 1 base from V and 0 bases from J, with 4 bases in between. CDR1 is SGHRS, CDR2 YFSETQ, per germline. The CDR3 sequence is CASSLTATNEKLFF. Written as DNA, the CDR3 is TGCGCCAGCAGCTTGACGGCAACTAATGAAAAACTGTTTTTT.

V and J are TRBV7-3 and TRBJ2-5, with 7 bases matching TRBD2. Germline assignment: CDR1 SGHTA and CDR2 FQGTGA. Unmatched junction bases numbered 5, after V lost 5 bases and J lost 5 bases. The CDR3 is 13 amino acids. CDR3 region: CASSLGRLETQYF. The DNA of the CDR3 is TGTGCCAGCAGCCTCGGGAGGTTGGAGACCCAGTACTTC.

This chain connects TRBV18 to TRBJ2-2, with TRBD1 identical over 8 bases. CDR1 KGHSH and CDR2 LQKENI come from the germline V gene. Trimming at V came to 3 bases and at J to 4 bases, leaving 7 bases not matched to a gene. The length of the CDR3 is 16 residues. The CDR3 region has the DNA TGTGCCAGCTCACCCCAGGGGGCGTCGGGCACCGGGGAGCTGTTTTTT. It yields the protein CASSPQGASGTGELFF.

The chain links TRBV7-3 to TRBJ1-4, with TRBD1 as a possible D gene (5 bases). The CDR3 length is 13 residues. CDR1 and CDR2 from the germline V gene are SGHTA and FQGTGA. Trimming took off 0 bases at V and 12 bases at J, with 11 bases between the two ends. The CDR3 coding sequence is TGTGCCAGCAGCTTAACGTTGGGGGGGGAACTGTTTTTT. This encodes CASSLTLGGELFF. The full variable domain, rest sourced from reference TRBV7-3 and TRBJ1-4, is GAGVSQTPSNKVTEKGKYVELRCDPISGHTALYWYRQSLGQGPEFLIYFQGTGAADDSGLPNDRFFAVRPEGSVSTLKIQRTERGDSAVYLCASSLTLGGELFFGSGTQLSVL.

The CDR3 reads CASRHAGTSSTEAFF. CDR3 bases: TGTGCCAGCAGGCACGCCGGGACAAGTTCCACTGAAGCTTTCTTT. The V and J genes are TRBV11-2 and TRBJ1-1; a weak D match, TRBD1 (6 bases). Germline assignment: CDR1 SGHAT and CDR2 FQNNGV. V was shortened by 6 bases and J by 4 bases, with 18 bases between the two germline ends. This CDR3 is 15 amino acids long.

This chain joins TRBV6-1 and TRBJ1-2; TRBD1 might be the D (6 bases). Germline CDR1 MNHNS, CDR2 SASEGT. V shed 4 bases and J shed 3 bases, with 12 bases lying between them. The CDR3 sequence is 14 residues long. CDR3 DNA: TGTGCCAGCAGTGCCGGGGCAGGGGACTATGGCTACACCTTC. Translating it yields CASSAGAGDYGYTF.

The chain links TRBV5-8 to TRBJ2-5, with D possibly matching TRBD1 (5 bases). The CDR3 consists of 14 residues. V lost 4 bases, J lost 3 bases, and 13 bases lay in between. CDR1 is SGHTS and CDR2 is YDEGEE in the germline V gene. The CDR3 here is CASSQGADKETQYF. CDR3 sequence (DNA): TGTGCCAGCAGCCAGGGCGCAGACAAAGAGACCCAGTACTTC.

This clone has just a few counts. The chain joins TRBV18 to TRBJ2-1, with D possibly matching TRBD1 (8 bases). From germline, CDR1 is KGHSH and CDR2 LQKENI. The length of the CDR3 is 15 residues. Trimming stripped 3 bases from V and 5 bases from J, with 14 bases between. CDR3 in amino acids: CASSPTGGRDNEQFF. DNA of the CDR3: TGTGCCAGCTCACCTACAGGGGGGAGGGACAATGAGCAGTTCTTC.

DNA for the CDR3: TGTGCCAGCAGCTCAAGCTCAGGGGCGAGCACCGGGGAGCTGTTTTTT. Encoded protein: CASSSSSGASTGELFF. The chain has TRBV7-3 and TRBJ2-2; TRBD1 is a possible D gene (6 bases). Germline CDR1 reads SGHTA; CDR2 reads FQGTGA. The CDR3 has 16 amino acids. The V and J ends lost 4 bases and 4 bases respectively, with 16 bases between them.

This clone was recorded a few times. The chain employs TRBV4-3 and TRBJ2-1; D unresolved. V was clipped by 4 bases and J by 4 bases, with 5 bases between them. This CDR3 contains 12 residues. The germline V gene encodes CDR1 LGHNA and CDR2 YSLEER. DNA for the CDR3: TGCGCCAGCAGCCTGTCATACAATGAGCAGTTCTTC. Protein sequence: CASSLSYNEQFF.

This chain joins TRBV7-3 and TRBJ1-1, with 9 bases identical to TRBD1. Germline CDR1 and CDR2: SGHTA and FQGTGA. The CDR3 has 14 amino acids. V shed 1 base and J 4 bases; nucleotides not matched to a gene: 1. The CDR3 DNA sequence: TGTGCCAGCAGCTTAAGGGACAGGGCCACTGAAGCTTTCTTT. This sequence encodes CASSLRDRATEAFF.

This chain uses TRBV18 with TRBJ2-7, with 7 bases that match TRBD1. Germline V gene lookup returns CDR1 KGHSH and CDR2 LQKENI. The CDR3 length is 16 residues. V was clipped by 4 bases and J by 0 bases; unmatched bases: 9. The CDR3 bases are TGTGCCAGCTCACTTGAACAGGGGTCTAGCTCCTACGAGCAGTACTTC. Translated, it gives CASSLEQGSSSYEQYF.

This rearrangement joins TRBV11-2 to TRBJ2-3, with D uncertain. Trimming removed 5 bases at V and 2 bases at J, with 8 bases between. CDR3 length equals 13 residues. Germline V gene data show CDR1 as SGHAT and CDR2 as FQNNGV. Written as DNA, the CDR3 is TGTGCCAGCAGCCGACACCTCACAGATACGCAGTATTTT. Its translation: CASSRHLTDTQYF.

This clone was detected ten times or more. The chain recombines TRBV2 with TRBJ1-1; D perhaps matches TRBD1 (6 bases). V lost 7 bases and J 5 bases, leaving 14 bases between the germline ends. Germline V CDR1 and CDR2: SNHLY, FYNNEI. This CDR3 is built from 13 residues. CDR3 DNA sequence: TGTGCCAGCACGGCAGGGGAAGGGACTGAAGCTTTCTTT. Translating gives CASTAGEGTEAFF.

This clone has a handful of counts. The chain is built from TRBV2 and TRBJ1-2, with a possible D match to TRBD1 (6 bases). Between the trimmed V and J ends, which lost 8 bases and 5 bases, there was a span of 15 bases. This CDR3 region has 13 residues. Germline V gene lookup returns CDR1 SNHLY and CDR2 FYNNEI. CDR3 DNA: TGTGCCAGCCGACCTACAGGGAATTATGGCTACACCTTC. The encoded protein is CASRPTGNYGYTF.

This clone occurred once. V usage is TRBV10-1 and J usage is TRBJ1-5, with 12 bases identical to TRBD1. The germline V gene encodes CDR1 WNHNN and CDR2 SYGVQD (reference sequence). V dropped 0 bases and J dropped 3; count of bases not matched to a gene: 6. The CDR3 runs 18 residues. The CDR3 reads CASSESEGQGASNQPQHF. The CDR3 coding sequence is TGCGCCAGCAGTGAGTCGGAGGGACAGGGGGCATCCAATCAGCCCCAGCATTTT.

The J gene is TRBJ1-5, the V gene TRBV6-1, with 7 bases matching TRBD1. The CDR3 runs 14 residues. Germline CDR1 reads MNHNS; CDR2 reads SASEGT. The junction had 12 bases not matched to a gene; V was cut back by 8 bases and J by 8 bases. The CDR3 loop is CASSAGTVAEPQHF. CDR3 coding DNA: TGTGCCAGCTCAGCAGGGACAGTAGCGGAGCCCCAGCATTTT.